Presented here are 9 T cell receptor beta chains from one specimen sequenced in a study of PD-1 blockade in mismatch repair-deficient tumors. Repertoires were generated with immunoSEQ multiplex PCR, while TCRdb's copy carries only in-frame clones and drops some. This sample yields 100,000 or so clones, of which 82% are seen a single time; around 6.5% belongs to the top ten. The specimen comprised peripheral blood, sampled about 33 weeks after starting pembrolizumab. The receptor source for this set is an adult with mismatch repair-deficient cancer.

The V gene is TRBV28, the J gene TRBJ2-5; 14 bases are a match to TRBD2. V lost 5 bases to trimming and J lost 5 bases; unmatched junction nucleotides: 10. Germline CDR1 reads MDHEN; CDR2 reads SYDVKM. The CDR3 runs to 17 residues. The CDR3 sequence is CASSGTSGSSDRETQYF. The CDR3 nucleotides read TGTGCCAGCAGTGGGACTAGCGGGAGTTCAGACCGGGAGACCCAGTACTTC.

The rearrangement links TRBV6-5 to TRBJ2-7; D perhaps matches TRBD1 (6 bases). V lost 6 bases and J lost 3, with 15 bases in between. The CDR3 consists of 14 residues. Germline-derived CDR1 and CDR2 are MNHEY and SVGAGI. The CDR3 coding sequence is TGTGCCAGCAGACCACAGGGAATAGGCTACGAGCAGTACTTC. Its protein product is CASRPQGIGYEQYF.

The rearrangement links TRBV11-2 to TRBJ2-2, with 7 bases identical to TRBD2. The CDR3 has 18 residues. Germline lookup yields CDR1 SGHAT and CDR2 FQNNGV. Trimming cost V 6 bases and J 1 base; bases outside gene matches: 14. The CDR3 loop reads CASSPAGVGHRNTGELFF. In nucleotides, the CDR3 is TGTGCCAGCAGTCCCGCGGGAGTGGGGCATCGGAACACCGGGGAGCTGTTTTTT. The whole variable domain, filled in from reference TRBV11-2 and TRBJ2-2, reads EAGVAQSPRYKIIEKRQSVAFWCNPISGHATLYWYQQILGQGPKLLIQFQNNGVVDDSQLPKDRFSAERLKGVDSTLKIQPAKLEDSAVYLCASSPAGVGHRNTGELFFGEGSRLTVL.

V is TRBV27 and J is TRBJ2-3; 13 positions agree with TRBD2. V lost 6 bases and J lost 3; bases outside the gene matches: 3. Germline V lookup: CDR1 MNHEY, CDR2 SMNVEV (reference sequence). The CDR3 sequence is 15 residues long. CDR3 sequence reads: CASRLAGGKTDTQYF. In DNA, the CDR3 is TGTGCCAGCAGACTAGCGGGAGGGAAAACAGATACGCAGTATTTT.

The rearrangement links TRBV9 to TRBJ1-4; 7 bases are shared with TRBD1. Germline V gene lookup returns CDR1 SGDLS and CDR2 YYNGEE. This CDR3 contains 15 residues. V shed 4 bases, J shed 3 bases, and the junction held 6 bases outside the gene matches. The CDR3 loop reads CASSSTGTANEKLFF. The CDR3 bases are TGTGCCAGCAGCTCCACCGGGACAGCTAATGAAAAACTGTTTTTT.

The chain joins TRBV5-1 to TRBJ2-3; D is ambiguous. The length of the CDR3 is 12 residues. Germline CDR1 is SGHRS and CDR2 is YFSETQ. Trimming pared 3 bases from V and 3 bases from J, leaving 5 bases between. The CDR3 sequence: CASSSATDTQYF. CDR3 nucleotides: TGCGCCAGCAGCTCCGCAACAGATACGCAGTATTTT.

CDR3 loop: CASSERLAGGGGELFF. CDR3 DNA sequence: TGTGCCAGCAGTGAAAGACTAGCGGGAGGCGGCGGGGAGCTGTTTTTT. The V gene is TRBV2, the J gene TRBJ2-2, with 13 bases that match TRBD2. Germline CDR1 is SNHLY and CDR2 is FYNNEI. V was pared by 2 bases and J by 7 bases, with 4 bases of the junction left unmatched. CDR3 length: 16 amino acids.

This clone was seen only a few times. Here the CDR3 DNA reads TGTGCCAGCAGCTCCCGAGCGTACGAGCAGTACTTC. This translates into CASSSRAYEQYF. The chain combines TRBV7-9 with TRBJ2-7, with D unclear. The CDR3 runs 12 residues. The V and J ends lost 4 bases and 4 bases respectively, with 8 bases between them. Germline V lookup: CDR1 SEHNR, CDR2 FQNEAQ (reference sequence).

The chain recombines TRBV12-5 with TRBJ2-7, with D perhaps matching TRBD1 or TRBD2 (5 bases each). This CDR3 is 19 amino acids long. Germline-derived CDR1 and CDR2 are LGHNT and FRNRAP. Deletions cut 2 bases from V and 4 bases from J, with 27 bases between. CDR3: CASGLKLYGKSGILYEQYF. The CDR3 coding sequence is TGTGCTAGTGGTTTGAAACTCTACGGGAAGTCAGGGATTTTGTACGAGCAGTACTTC.